This T cell receptor beta chain was obtained from a study of spatial heterogeneity in lung cancer. Regarding the study as a whole: How many expanded intratumoral alpha and beta TCRs were present tracked the tumor mutation count, which was a count of nonsynonymous mutations.

The germline V gene encodes CDR1 LGHNT and CDR2 FRNRAP. This CDR3 spans 15 amino acids. J lost 4 bases, V lost 6 bases, and 4 bases had no gene match. The time point denotes: sample taken at primary tumor resection. From the 5' RACE reads, TCRdb called clonotypes with MiXCR, one entry per CDR3 protein. Of 7,500 to 9,500 distinct CDR3 sequences in the sample, about 9.3% were seen once. Many counts were recorded for this clonotype. The antigen is unknown. The TCR sequence derives from a male donor with early-stage non-small cell lung cancer. This chain connects TRBV12-5 to TRBJ2-1, with TRBD2 identical over 12 bases. The sequences come from lung tumor tissue, collected at surgery. This CDR3 reads CASGSGLAGYNEQFF. Here the CDR3 DNA reads TGTGCTAGTGGCAGCGGACTAGCGGGATACAATGAGCAGTTCTTC.